A single sample is the source of the 8 T cell receptor beta chains below, sequenced in a study of immune aging and cytomegalovirus after organ transplant. BD Rhapsody targeted mRNA and AbSeq chemistry was used for microwell cell capture and library preparation. TCRdb ran MiXCR on the single-cell sequencing reads and lists one entry per CDR3 protein. The table records roughly 20,000 distinct CDR3 sequences, roughly 38% of them present only once. The time point here: five sample-tagged time points from pre-transplant (day -1) to day 368 post-transplant, pooled. These receptors have no identified antigens. Sequences were derived from CMV peptide-activated CD4+ and CD8+ T cells sorted from blood, sampled at five time points, pooled. Subset reported: sorted CD8+CD137+ and CD4+CD154+ T cells after around 12 h CMV IE-1 peptide stimulation. These receptors originate from a female donor who had a heart transplant and CMV viremia.

The CDR3 sequence: CASSERGGSYNEQFF. For the CDR3, the DNA is TGTGCCAGCAGCGAACGGGGGGGCTCCTACAATGAGCAGTTCTTC. The V gene is TRBV11-3, the J gene TRBJ2-1, with 8 bases that match TRBD2. The V segment lost 5 bases and the J segment 0 bases; nucleotides outside the gene matches: 3. CDR1 and CDR2 (germline): SGHNT, YENEEA. The CDR3 length is 15 residues.

The chain is built from TRBV7-9 and TRBJ1-1; perhaps TRBD1 as D (6 bases). Trimming took off 5 bases at V and 8 bases at J, with 12 bases between the two ends. The CDR3 sequence is 12 residues long. The germline CDR1 and CDR2 sequences are SEHNR and FQNEAQ (reference sequence). The CDR3 sequence: CASSLGGEEAFF. The CDR3 DNA follows: TGTGCCAGCAGCCTAGGGGGTGAGGAAGCTTTCTTT. The whole variable domain, filled in from reference TRBV7-9 and TRBJ1-1, reads DTGVSQNPRHKITKRGQNVTFRCDPISEHNRLYWYRQTLGQGPEFLTYFQNEAQLEKSRLLSDRFSAERPKGSFSTLEIQRTEQGDSAMYLCASSLGGEEAFFGQGTRLTVV.

This clonotype has a handful of counts. The genes are TRBV20-1 and TRBJ2-1, with TRBD1 matching over 7 bases. CDR3 length: 16 residues. Germline CDR1 DFQATT, CDR2 SNEGSKA (reference sequence). Trimming took 4 bases from V and 2 from J; bases not matched to a gene: 11. The CDR3 loop is CSAIIFRGNTYNEQFF. The CDR3 coding sequence is TGCAGTGCTATAATCTTCAGGGGGAACACCTACAATGAGCAGTTCTTC.

With respect to this clonotype: As the CDR3 is not closed by the conserved phenylalanine or tryptophan, this likely results from a read error. The V gene is TRBV10-3, the J gene TRBJ2-1; TRBD1 agrees at 9 bases. The CDR3 is 15 residues long. V gave up 8 bases and J gave up 4 bases; unmatched junction bases: 9. The V gene's germline CDR1 is ENHRY and CDR2 SYGVKD. The CDR3 protein is CAIGPGTGNYNEQFL. Written as DNA, the CDR3 is TGTGCCATCGGACCCGGGACAGGGAATTACAATGAGCAGTTCCTC.

About this clonotype itself: Here the CDR3 omits its conserved ending phenylalanine or tryptophan, so a read error is the likely source. V gene TRBV28 combines with J gene TRBJ2-1; 7 bases fit TRBD2. The CDR3 length is 20 residues. CDR1 is MDHEN and CDR2 is SYDVKM in the germline V gene. V lost 6 bases and J lost 0; bases outside the gene matches: 20. Written as DNA, the CDR3 is TGTGCCAGCAGCCCCGATCGGCGGGAGAAACCACCCGGCTCCTACAATGAGCAGTTCCTC. Encoded protein: CASSPDRREKPPGSYNEQFL.

V usage is TRBV10-2 and J usage is TRBJ2-7, with D unclear. Trimming left V 6 bases short and J 4 bases short, with 13 bases between. The CDR3 is made up of 13 amino acids. CDR1 is WSHSY, CDR2 SAAADI, per germline. CDR3 protein: CASRVPPRYEQYF. Here the CDR3 DNA reads TGCGCCAGCAGGGTTCCCCCGAGGTACGAGCAGTACTTC.

This clonotype has at least ten counts. The V call is TRBV2, the J call TRBJ1-1; TRBD1 might be the D (5 bases). Germline CDR1 is SNHLY and CDR2 is FYNNEI. Trimming stripped 5 bases from V and 10 bases from J, with 17 bases between. The CDR3 spans 13 residues. Written as DNA, the CDR3 is TGTGCCAGCAGTCCTACGGACCCCACAGGAGCTTTCTTT. It is translated as CASSPTDPTGAFF.

The chain links TRBV5-6 to TRBJ1-1; D unresolved. Germline assignment: CDR1 SGHDT and CDR2 YYEEEE. The CDR3 totals 19 residues. Trimming cost V 1 base and J 1 base, with 23 bases left between them. This CDR3 reads CASSLIYGVGIYWNTEAFF. CDR3 in DNA: TGTGCCAGCAGCTTGATATACGGAGTCGGGATATACTGGAACACTGAAGCTTTCTTT.